This T cell receptor (beta chain) was recovered during a study of T cells after yellow fever vaccination. Template switching by 5'RACE produced TCR cDNA, adding a universal primer site and UMIs. Using its own MiXCR run on the 5' RACE reads, TCRdb lists one record per CDR3 protein. The profile shows 200,000 to 300,000 distinct CDR3 sequences, approximately 6.8% of them singletons. On this clonotype itself: Its antigen is as yet unknown.

V dropped 5 bases and J dropped 3 bases, with 23 bases sitting between them. The germline gives CDR1 MNHEY, CDR2 SVGAGI. The CDR3 contains 17 residues. General study results and limits: A small proportion of clonotypes was detected in both the CD4 and CD8 compartments. Reappearance after the booster was observed for most primary-vaccination clones (roughly 97% CD4, over 70% CD8).

This specimen was CD4+ T cells sorted from PBMCs, taken on the day of the yellow fever booster vaccination. This TCR came from a man aged 25-40 years who received the YFV17D yellow fever vaccine. The chain combines TRBV6-5 with TRBJ2-7; D is unclear. The CDR3 sequence is CASSNPASATTLYEQYF. DNA of the CDR3: TGTGCCAGCAGTAACCCCGCCTCAGCTACCACACTCTACGAGCAGTACTTC.